This TCR beta chain was sequenced in a study of HIV-infected patients and healthy controls. Study-wide findings and caveats: During therapy, HIV-associated CDR3s fell significantly in frequency, while CMV-associated CDR3s did not change significantly. Healthy controls shared more CDR3 sequences between individuals than HIV-infected patients did. Compared with untreated HIV+ repertoires, healthy controls showed roughly threefold more distinct CDR3s and higher Shannon diversity.

This clonotype is labeled large (0.1 to 1%). What it binds is not known. About 450 ng RNA was reverse transcribed with alpha and beta constant-region primers. Each of the alpha and beta chains got its own library through chain-specific third strand synthesis with indices. A 12-nucleotide barcode per molecule came from two concatenated random hexamers added pre-amplification. One entry per CDR3 protein, called by TCRdb with MiXCR from the 5' RACE reads. Here the sample spans about 10,000 distinct CDR3 sequences, 8% being singletons. Germline V gene data show CDR1 as LGHDT and CDR2 as YNNKEL (reference sequence). The V gene lost 6 bases and the J gene lost 2 bases, with 11 bases spanning the gap. This CDR3 has 15 residues. Whole blood was used without fractionation, so all unsorted peripheral T cells were included.

This TCR was sampled from an adult in good health. The sequenced sample consisted of blood. The genes are TRBV3-1 and TRBJ2-6; D unresolved. CDR3 protein: CASSPRHAGANVLTF. CDR3 nucleotides: TGTGCCAGCAGTCCCAGACACGCTGGGGCCAACGTCCTGACTTTC.